These 31 T cell receptor beta chains share one sample of origin, sequenced in a study of CD8 T cells in ankylosing spondylitis. TCRdb analysed the 5' RACE reads with MiXCR anew, one entry per CDR3 protein. Found here are a few hundred thousand distinct CDR3 sequences, around 20% of them singletons; the top ten hold 3.5%. The sample was blood, either unsorted or a sorted T cell fraction (not recorded which). The receptors were gathered from a female donor with ankylosing spondylitis or in good health (not recorded which).

This clonotype occurred many times. The rearrangement joins TRBV5-1 to TRBJ2-7; D may be TRBD1 (5 bases). The CDR3 has 14 amino acids. Germline V gives CDR1 SGHRS, CDR2 YFSETQ. The germline V and J ends were trimmed by 1 base and 1 base, with 9 bases remaining between them. The CDR3 nucleotides are TGCGCCAGCAGCTTGAGGCAGGGTTCCTACGAGCAGTACTTC. This gives the protein CASSLRQGSYEQYF.

The chain employs TRBV5-1 and TRBJ2-1; D is perhaps TRBD1 (5 bases). The CDR3 is made up of 14 amino acids. CDR1 SGHRS and CDR2 YFSETQ come from the germline V gene. The ends were cut back, 0 bases at V and 7 bases at J, with 11 bases in the middle. The CDR3 DNA follows: TGCGCCAGCAGCTTGGAGTCAGGGTTGAATGAGCAGTTCTTC. It codes for CASSLESGLNEQFF.

This clonotype was seen at least ten times. The genes are TRBV20-1 and TRBJ2-1, with 10 bases identical to TRBD2. The CDR3 contains 15 residues. The V segment lost 3 bases and the J segment 5 bases; nucleotides outside the gene matches: 7. CDR1 and CDR2 from the germline V gene are DFQATT and SNEGSKA (reference sequence). The DNA for the CDR3 is TGCAGTGCTAGGACGAGGACTAGCGGAGACAATGAGCAGTTCTTC. This sequence encodes CSARTRTSGDNEQFF.

The CDR3 region is CASSTTRADEETQYF. DNA of the CDR3: TGTGCCAGCAGTACCACCCGGGCCGATGAAGAGACCCAGTACTTC. The rearrangement links TRBV6-1 to TRBJ2-5; D unclear. From germline, CDR1 is MNHNS and CDR2 SASEGT. Trimming left V 5 bases short and J 3 bases short, with 16 bases between. This CDR3 has 15 amino acids.

This clonotype was counted a single time. The genes are TRBV18 and TRBJ2-3; the match to TRBD2 covers 8 bases. V lost 3 bases to trimming and J lost 7 bases; unmatched junction nucleotides: 12. This CDR3 has 16 residues. CDR1 KGHSH and CDR2 LQKENI come from the germline V gene. The CDR3 DNA follows: TGTGCCAGCTCACCGATTACTAGCGGCCTCCCACATACGCAGTATTTT. Amino acid sequence: CASSPITSGLPHTQYF.

This clonotype was seen only a few times. The rearrangement uses TRBV6-1 and TRBJ2-2; unclear D gene. The germline CDR1 and CDR2 sequences are MNHNS and SASEGT. V dropped 6 bases and J dropped 1 base, with 9 bases sitting between them. The CDR3 sequence is 14 residues long. CDR3 nucleotides: TGTGCCAGCAGGCCGGTCAGGAACACCGGGGAGCTGTTTTTT. Translated, it gives CASRPVRNTGELFF.

This chain joins TRBV7-2 and TRBJ2-1; possible D gene TRBD2, 5 bases. Germline lookup yields CDR1 SGHTA and CDR2 FQGNSA. The CDR3 is made up of 11 amino acids. The V end was cut by 2 bases, the J end by 12 bases, with 8 bases between. The CDR3 loop is CASSLNGGQFF. The DNA for the CDR3 is TGTGCCAGCAGCTTAAACGGAGGGCAGTTCTTC.

This clonotype was counted a few times. The chain combines TRBV6-1 with TRBJ2-7; D may correspond to TRBD1 or TRBD2 (5 bases each). The CDR3 is 14 amino acids. Germline V lookup: CDR1 MNHNS, CDR2 SASEGT. Trimming took off 6 bases at V and 6 bases at J, with 18 bases between the two ends. CDR3 protein: CASRLGRGWSEQYF. CDR3 in DNA: TGTGCCAGCAGGCTGGGGCGAGGGTGGTCCGAGCAGTACTTC.

Note on this clonotype: A read error may account for a junction end that differs from germline. The chain carries TRBV11-2 and TRBJ1-2; 7 positions agree with TRBD1. Germline loops: CDR1 SGHAT, CDR2 FQNNGV. The CDR3 extends over 14 amino acids. The CDR3 protein is CASTQDRVGYGYTF. CDR3 sequence (DNA): TGTGCTAGCACCCAAGACAGGGTCGGCTATGGCTACACCTTC.

The chain couples TRBV11-2 to TRBJ2-5, with D perhaps matching TRBD2 (5 bases). The CDR3 has 14 residues. CDR1 is SGHAT, CDR2 FQNNGV, per germline. V lost 0 bases, J lost 7 bases, and 12 bases lay in between. In DNA, the CDR3 is TGTGCCAGCAGCTTAGATACGGGGATTTGGACCCAGTACTTC. As protein: CASSLDTGIWTQYF.

This clonotype was seen at least ten times. V is TRBV12-3 or TRBV12-4 and J is TRBJ2-7; 7 bases are shared with TRBD1. V lost 1 base, J lost 6 bases, and 6 bases stayed unmatched. There are 14 residues in the CDR3. In nucleotides, the CDR3 is TGTGCCAGCAGTTTAGAAGACAGGGCGGGCGAGCAGTACTTC. Translated: CASSLEDRAGEQYF.

This clonotype was observed a few times. The V gene is TRBV6-5, the J gene TRBJ1-1, with 11 positions matching TRBD1. Germline lookup yields CDR1 MNHEY and CDR2 SVGAGI. The length of the CDR3 is 15 residues. After removal of 2 bases from V and 1 base from J, the junction contained 0 bases not matched to a gene. The CDR3 protein is CASSYGQGANTEAFF. CDR3 coding DNA: TGTGCCAGCAGTTACGGACAGGGGGCGAACACTGAAGCTTTCTTT.

V usage is TRBV7-2 and J usage is TRBJ1-1; the D is unclear. CDR1 is SGHTA and CDR2 is FQGNSA in the germline V gene. V dropped 7 bases and J dropped 0 bases, with 12 bases sitting between them. The CDR3 spans 14 residues. The CDR3 is CASTRANLNTEAFF. CDR3 nucleotides: TGTGCCAGCACCCGGGCAAATTTGAACACTGAAGCTTTCTTT.

In its sample, this clonotype was seen a few times. CDR3 protein: CASSVAVREGPRPYNEQFF. The CDR3 nucleotides read TGTGCCAGCAGCGTAGCAGTGCGGGAGGGCCCTCGCCCGTACAATGAGCAGTTCTTC. V usage is TRBV9 and J usage is TRBJ2-1; 9 bases fit TRBD2. CDR1 and CDR2 from the germline V gene are SGDLS and YYNGEE. After removal of 0 bases from V and 4 bases from J, the junction contained 14 bases not matched to a gene. The CDR3 contains 19 residues.

The gene calls are TRBV27 and TRBJ2-1, with 9 bases aligning to TRBD2. Germline trimming cut 3 bases from V and 9 bases from J; bases unmatched to any gene: 6. Germline V gives CDR1 MNHEY, CDR2 SMNVEV (reference sequence). CDR3 length equals 14 residues. The CDR3 DNA reads as TGTGCCAGCAGTTTTGGCGGGAGGGCCATTGAGCAGTTCTTC. Translation gives CASSFGGRAIEQFF.

The rearrangement uses TRBV7-2 and TRBJ2-5, with D hard to call. The length of the CDR3 is 11 residues. The V and J ends lost 4 bases and 5 bases respectively, with 5 bases between them. Per the germline V gene, CDR1 is SGHTA and CDR2 is FQGNSA. The CDR3 region is CASSSHETQYF. The CDR3 DNA follows: TGTGCCAGCAGCTCCCACGAGACCCAGTACTTC.

V usage is TRBV5-1 and J usage is TRBJ2-7, with D perhaps TRBD1 or TRBD2 (6 bases each). The CDR3 contains 16 residues. Trimming cost V 0 bases and J 1 base, with 14 bases left between them. Per germline, CDR1 SGHRS and CDR2 YFSETQ. The CDR3 protein is CASSLAGGGLSYEQYF. As DNA, the CDR3 is TGCGCCAGCAGCTTGGCCGGGGGCGGATTGTCCTACGAGCAGTACTTC.

This clonotype has just a few counts. This chain connects TRBV7-2 to TRBJ2-1; a weak D match, TRBD2 (5 bases). Trimming left V 5 bases short and J 2 bases short, with 13 bases between. In germline, CDR1 is SGHTA, CDR2 FQGNSA. The CDR3 loop spans 15 amino acids. This chain's CDR3 is CASSPDAGAYNEQFF. DNA for the CDR3: TGTGCCAGCAGCCCAGATGCCGGGGCCTACAATGAGCAGTTCTTC.

The rearrangement joins TRBV9 to TRBJ2-3, with TRBD2 as a possible D gene (5 bases). The CDR3 sequence is 14 residues long. V lost 1 base, J lost 4 bases, and 10 bases lay in between. Looked up from germline, CDR1 is SGDLS and CDR2 is YYNGEE. The CDR3 nucleotides read TGTGCCAGCAGCGTAACCGGGGTCCCAGATACGCAGTATTTT. It codes for CASSVTGVPDTQYF.

This clonotype has at least ten counts. The CDR3 nucleotides read TGCAGTGCTACTATGGACAGGGGGTCCTTTGGGGCCAACGTCCTGACTTTC. It codes for CSATMDRGSFGANVLTF. The chain is built from TRBV20-1 and TRBJ2-6, with 10 bases that match TRBD1. Per the germline V gene, CDR1 is DFQATT and CDR2 is SNEGSKA (reference sequence). After removal of 4 bases from V and 3 bases from J, the junction contained 9 bases not matched to a gene. The CDR3 consists of 17 residues.

The J gene is TRBJ2-5, the V gene TRBV7-2, with 9 bases that match TRBD2. The CDR3 covers 13 residues. CDR1 and CDR2 (germline): SGHTA, FQGNSA. Losses at the gene ends were 0 bases for V and 13 bases for J; bases not matched to a gene: 6. This CDR3 is CASSLATTSGLYF. Here the CDR3 DNA reads TGTGCCAGCAGCTTAGCGACGACTAGCGGTCTGTACTTC.

In this sample, this clonotype turned up a few times. The gene calls are TRBV4-3 and TRBJ2-5; D call uncertain. V was shortened by 0 bases and J by 5 bases, with 10 bases between the two germline ends. Germline CDR1 is LGHNA and CDR2 is YSLEER. The CDR3 runs to 14 residues. This chain's CDR3 is CASSQDFTGETQYF. CDR3 bases: TGCGCCAGCAGCCAAGACTTCACCGGGGAGACCCAGTACTTC.

The V call is TRBV20-1, the J call TRBJ2-7; TRBD1 is a possible D gene (5 bases). Per the germline V gene, CDR1 is DFQATT and CDR2 is SNEGSKA (reference sequence). CDR3 length equals 13 residues. Trimming removed 6 bases from V and 5 bases from J, with 17 bases in between. The CDR3 DNA is TGCAGTGCCACACCCAGGGTAAGCGACGAGCAGTACTTC. It is translated as CSATPRVSDEQYF.

J is TRBJ2-3 and V is TRBV6-1; D possibly matches TRBD1 or TRBD2 (6 bases each). The CDR3 runs to 13 residues. The germline V gene has CDR1 MNHNS and CDR2 SASEGT. The V gene lost 5 bases and the J gene lost 5 bases, with 11 bases spanning the gap. The CDR3 protein is CASSRGGGDTQYF. DNA for the CDR3: TGTGCCAGCAGTCGAGGGGGAGGAGATACGCAGTATTTT.

The chain uses TRBV29-1 and TRBJ2-3; a possible D gene is TRBD1 (5 bases). This CDR3 is 14 amino acids long. V lost 1 base to trimming and J lost 4 bases, with 12 bases between them. CDR1 and CDR2 from the germline V gene are SQVTM and ANQGSEA. CDR3 nucleotide sequence: TGCAGCGTTGAAGGGTCAGGGAAACCAGATACGCAGTATTTT. Protein product: CSVEGSGKPDTQYF.

This clonotype occurred a few times. In DNA, the CDR3 is TGTGCCAGCGGAGGACTAGTCGAGACCCAGTACTTC. This encodes CASGGLVETQYF. V is TRBV7-9 and J is TRBJ2-5; 7 bases line up with TRBD2. Per the germline V gene, CDR1 is SEHNR and CDR2 is FQNEAQ (reference sequence). This CDR3 region has 12 residues. V dropped 8 bases and J dropped 5; count of bases not matched to a gene: 5. Based on the CDR3 plus reference TRBV7-9 and TRBJ2-5, the full variable domain is DTGVSQNPRHKITKRGQNVTFRCDPISEHNRLYWYRQTLGQGPEFLTYFQNEAQLEKSRLLSDRFSAERPKGSFSTLEIQRTEQGDSAMYLCASGGLVETQYFGPGTRLLVL.

The chain employs TRBV28 and TRBJ1-1; D is possibly TRBD1 (5 bases). V dropped 2 bases and J dropped 4 bases, with 14 bases sitting between them. The CDR3 consists of 15 residues. From germline, CDR1 is MDHEN and CDR2 SYDVKM. The DNA for the CDR3 is TGTGCCAGCAGTTTAGGGGCCCATGGGGGCACTGAAGCTTTCTTT. It specifies CASSLGAHGGTEAFF.

This clonotype was found many times. The chain employs TRBV4-3 and TRBJ2-7; 9 nucleotides line up with TRBD2. Looked up from germline, CDR1 is LGHNA and CDR2 is YSLEER. The CDR3 totals 16 residues. With 0 bases clipped from V and 4 bases from J, the junction kept 7 bases outside the gene matches. CDR3 DNA: TGCGCCAGCAGCCAAGATCGGGGGACTAGCAGATACGAGCAGTACTTC. It encodes CASSQDRGTSRYEQYF.

This clonotype was counted a few times. This chain links TRBV6-1 with TRBJ2-1; D is perhaps TRBD1 or TRBD2 (5 bases each). Trimming left V 9 bases short and J 5 bases short, with 17 bases between. CDR1 is MNHNS and CDR2 is SASEGT in the germline V gene. This CDR3 has 14 amino acids. CDR3 coding DNA: TGTGCCAGTGCTCTCGGGACCCAGGACAATGAGCAGTTCTTC. Amino acids: CASALGTQDNEQFF.

This clonotype was recorded a few times. The J gene is TRBJ2-3, the V gene TRBV20-1, with D perhaps matching TRBD2 (6 bases). The CDR3 length is 14 residues. Germline V CDR1 and CDR2: DFQATT, SNEGSKA (reference sequence). V dropped 1 base and J dropped 2 bases, with 10 bases sitting between them. The CDR3 sequence is CSARVSGFTDTQYF. CDR3 coding DNA: TGCAGTGCTAGAGTTAGCGGTTTCACAGATACGCAGTATTTT.

The chain combines TRBV11-1 with TRBJ1-2; D uncertain. Germline loops: CDR1 SGHAT, CDR2 FQDESV (reference sequence). With 5 bases removed from V and 8 bases from J, the gap between germline ends came to 21 bases. The CDR3 covers 15 residues. CDR3 DNA: TGTGCCAGCAGCCTACCGAGAGAAGTACTTTCGGGCTACACCTTC. It translates to CASSLPREVLSGYTF.